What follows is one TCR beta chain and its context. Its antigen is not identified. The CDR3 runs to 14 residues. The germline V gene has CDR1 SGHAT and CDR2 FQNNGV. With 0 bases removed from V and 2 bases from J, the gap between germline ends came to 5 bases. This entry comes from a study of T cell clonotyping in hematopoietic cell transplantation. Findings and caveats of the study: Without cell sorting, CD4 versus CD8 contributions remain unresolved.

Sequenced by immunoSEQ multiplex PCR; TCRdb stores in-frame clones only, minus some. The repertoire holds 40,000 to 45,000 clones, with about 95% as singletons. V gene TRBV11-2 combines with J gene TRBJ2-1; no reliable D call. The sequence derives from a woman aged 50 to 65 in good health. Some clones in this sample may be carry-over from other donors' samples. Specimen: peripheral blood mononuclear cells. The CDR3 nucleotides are TGTGCCAGCAGCTTAGAACTGACCTACAATGAGCAGTTCTTC. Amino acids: CASSLELTYNEQFF.